These T cell receptor beta chains were read from a single sample in a study of identical twins. In TCRdb, the 5' RACE reads were re-called with MiXCR into one record per CDR3 protein. This sample has 460,000 or so distinct CDR3 sequences; 12% to 15% occur once, and the top ten carry 0.52%. In addition, the sample was reused for a study of yellow fever vaccine responses in identical twins.

Source material: CD4+ T cells sorted from blood. The source is a young woman in good health. Each CDR3 is given with its conserved first and last residue. Each record gives: V gene, D gene, J gene, clone size, CDR3 protein, CDR3 DNA. D genes are given only for firm matches. Only some rows state a clone size, as once, few, many or a class for expanded clones.

>TRBV20-1|.|TRBJ2-5|many
CSAKTGQRAQETQYF
TGCAGTGCTAAGACCGGACAGAGGGCTCAAGAGACCCAGTACTTC
>TRBV5-1|.|TRBJ2-3|few
CASSTTGTTSTDTQYF
TGCGCCAGCAGCACAACCGGGACAACGAGCACAGATACGCAGTATTTT
>TRBV3-1|.|TRBJ2-1|few
CASSQLNGHNEQFF
TGTGCCAGCAGCCAACTAAATGGACACAATGAGCAGTTCTTC
>TRBV5-2|.|TRBJ2-7|few
CAEKTPPPPISGGSYEQYF
TGTGCCGAGAAGACTCCCCCCCCTCCTATTAGCGGGGGATCCTACGAGCAGTACTTC
>TRBV28|TRBD2|TRBJ2-3|.
CASSGPGLADTDTQYF
TGTGCCAGCAGCGGACCGGGACTAGCGGACACAGATACGCAGTATTTT
>TRBV20-1|.|TRBJ1-5|few
CSARVLGRVGQPQHF
TGCAGTGCTAGAGTCTTGGGGAGGGTCGGTCAGCCCCAGCATTTT
>TRBV5-1|TRBD1|TRBJ2-6|.
CASSFTGEGANVLTF
TGCGCCAGCAGCTTCACAGGGGAAGGGGCCAACGTCCTGACTTTC
>TRBV18|.|TRBJ2-7|.
CASSPPGQGTYEQYF
TGTGCCAGCTCACCACCGGGGCAGGGGACCTACGAGCAGTACTTC
>TRBV5-1|TRBD1|TRBJ1-1|.
CASSLGPGQGAGEAFF
TGCGCCAGCAGCTTGGGACCTGGACAGGGGGCTGGTGAAGCTTTCTTT
>TRBV24-1|TRBD2|TRBJ2-7|.
CATSDGGTSYEQYF
TGTGCCACCAGTGATGGCGGGACTAGCTACGAGCAGTACTTC
>TRBV4-1|TRBD1|TRBJ2-1|.
CASSHDREWSEQFF
TGCGCCAGCAGCCACGACAGGGAGTGGAGTGAGCAGTTCTTC
>TRBV2|.|TRBJ2-7|few
CASSEGRDF
TGTGCCAGCAGTGAGGGTAGAGACTTC
>TRBV7-7|.|TRBJ2-1|many
CASSLDRYNEQFF
TGTGCTAGCAGCCTTGACCGCTACAATGAGCAGTTCTTC
>TRBV2|.|TRBJ1-1|few
CARSSTRDTEAFF
TGTGCCAGGAGTAGCACTCGGGACACTGAAGCTTTCTTT
>TRBV20-1|.|TRBJ2-1|.
CSAPRPKRAGYNEQFF
TGCAGTGCTCCACGACCTAAGCGGGCAGGTTACAATGAGCAGTTCTTC
>TRBV15|.|TRBJ2-2|.
CATSREMGNTGELFF
TGTGCCACCAGCAGAGAAATGGGGAACACCGGGGAGCTGTTTTTT
>TRBV18|.|TRBJ2-5|.
CASSPLPRRTQETQYF
TGTGCCAGCTCACCCCTCCCGAGACGGACACAAGAGACCCAGTACTTC
>TRBV3-1|.|TRBJ2-2|many
CASSQLAFGTGELFF
TGTGCCAGCAGCCAATTGGCTTTTGGCACCGGGGAGCTGTTTTTT
>TRBV12-3/TRBV12-4|.|TRBJ2-7|many
CASSPRRRSSYEQYF
TGTGCCAGCAGCCCTCGACGGAGGAGCTCCTACGAGCAGTACTTC
>TRBV12-3/TRBV12-4|TRBD1|TRBJ2-3|few
CASSFQGALITDTQYF
TGTGCCAGCAGTTTTCAGGGGGCGCTTATCACAGATACGCAGTATTTT
>TRBV5-1|TRBD1|TRBJ2-7|.
CASSSRTGVSYEQYF
TGCGCCAGCAGCTCCCGGACAGGGGTCTCCTACGAGCAGTACTTC
>TRBV18|TRBD1|TRBJ2-5|.
CASSPPGTGETQYF
TGTGCCAGCTCACCACCGGGGACAGGGGAGACCCAGTACTTC
>TRBV20-1|TRBD1|TRBJ1-1|.
CSAGQGTTEAFF
TGCAGTGCCGGACAGGGGACCACTGAAGCTTTCTTT
>TRBV5-1|TRBD1|TRBJ2-1|few
CASSLGQGANEQFF
TGCGCCAGCAGCTTGGGACAGGGGGCAAATGAGCAGTTCTTC
>TRBV20-1|.|TRBJ2-3|few
CSASPLESKTDTQYF
TGCAGTGCTAGTCCGCTCGAAAGCAAGACAGATACGCAGTATTTT
>TRBV5-8|.|TRBJ2-1|.
CASSLRGEDYNEQFF
TGTGCCAGCAGCTTGAGAGGGGAGGACTACAATGAGCAGTTCTTC
>TRBV6-1|TRBD2|TRBJ2-1|few
CASSDPSGRVYNEQFF
TGTGCCAGCAGTGACCCTAGCGGGAGGGTCTACAATGAGCAGTTCTTC
>TRBV20-1|TRBD2|TRBJ2-3|many
CSAREIIAGGPSTATQYF
TGCAGTGCTAGAGAGATTATAGCGGGAGGGCCCTCCACAGCTACGCAGTATTTT
>TRBV3-1|.|TRBJ2-7|few
CASSTPYEQYF
TGTGCCAGCAGTACGCCCTACGAGCAGTACTTC
>TRBV20-1|.|TRBJ2-1|.
CSARDIAQVDEQFF
TGCAGTGCTAGAGATATAGCCCAGGTGGATGAGCAGTTCTTC
>TRBV7-2|.|TRBJ2-7|.
CASSLGIAYEQYF
TGTGCCAGCAGCTTAGGAATCGCATACGAGCAGTACTTC
>TRBV7-2|.|TRBJ1-1|few
CASSQRQGLTMNTEAFF
TGTGCCAGCAGCCAGCGGCAGGGGCTTACAATGAACACTGAAGCTTTCTTT
>TRBV15|TRBD1|TRBJ2-1|.
CATSRRAHPTGVNNEQFF
TGTGCCACCAGCAGAAGAGCCCACCCCACAGGGGTCAACAATGAGCAGTTCTTC
>TRBV24-1|TRBD2|TRBJ2-5|few
CATQTSGRETQYF
TGTGCCACTCAGACTAGCGGGAGAGAGACCCAGTACTTC
>TRBV10-1|.|TRBJ2-3|few
CASSDPGSTDTQYF
TGCGCCAGCAGTGACCCGGGAAGCACAGATACGCAGTATTTT
>TRBV12-3/TRBV12-4|TRBD1|TRBJ2-3|many
CASRRDRGKGDTQYF
TGTGCCAGCAGGAGAGACAGGGGGAAGGGAGATACGCAGTATTTT
>TRBV5-1|.|TRBJ2-6|many
CASRSGSGANVLTF
TGCGCCAGCAGATCAGGGTCAGGGGCCAACGTCCTGACTTTC
>TRBV4-1|.|TRBJ2-2|few
CASSQADTLRGPYTGELFF
TGCGCCAGCAGCCAGGCCGATACCCTCAGGGGCCCTTACACCGGGGAGCTGTTTTTT
>TRBV7-9|.|TRBJ2-2|.
CASSFGGGVGELFF
TGTGCCAGCAGCTTTGGTGGAGGCGTCGGGGAGCTGTTTTTT
>TRBV7-2|TRBD2|TRBJ2-3|.
CASRTGTSGQYF
TGTGCCAGCAGAACAGGGACTAGCGGGCAGTATTTT
>TRBV14|TRBD1|TRBJ2-2|.
CASSIQTGTGELFF
TGTGCCAGCAGCATACAGACAGGGACCGGGGAGCTGTTTTTT
>TRBV20-1|TRBD1|TRBJ1-4|.
CSAIRAPSGGFEKLFF
TGCAGTGCTATTAGAGCCCCGTCAGGGGGTTTTGAAAAACTGTTTTTT
>TRBV5-6|TRBD1|TRBJ2-7|many
CASSSDRVYEQYF
TGTGCCAGCAGCTCAGACAGGGTCTACGAGCAGTACTTC
>TRBV7-7|.|TRBJ2-1|.
CASSPTTHNEQFF
TGTGCTAGCAGCCCCACGACCCACAATGAGCAGTTCTTC
>TRBV29-1|.|TRBJ2-5|many
CSVFRGSETQYF
TGCAGCGTTTTCCGTGGGAGTGAGACCCAGTACTTC
>TRBV15|.|TRBJ2-5|many
CATSRDRLTKETQYF
TGTGCCACCAGCAGAGATCGACTGACCAAAGAGACCCAGTACTTC
>TRBV20-1|.|TRBJ2-5|few
CSVPGRAVGETQYF
TGCAGTGTCCCGGGTCGGGCTGTAGGAGAGACCCAGTACTTC
>TRBV30|.|TRBJ1-1|many
CAWSVGGTEAFF
TGTGCCTGGAGTGTAGGCGGCACTGAAGCTTTCTTT
>TRBV6-4|.|TRBJ1-2|few
CASSDSSGGGYTF
TGTGCCAGCAGTGACTCATCGGGCGGTGGCTACACCTTC
>TRBV7-9|.|TRBJ1-2|.
CASRSPGGDGYTF
TGTGCCAGCAGGTCCCCCGGGGGCGATGGCTACACCTTC
>TRBV5-1|.|TRBJ2-1|.
CASSLYSINEQFF
TGCGCCAGCAGCTTATACTCGATTAATGAGCAGTTCTTC
>TRBV6-2/TRBV6-3|.|TRBJ2-1|few
CASSYQGLNEQFF
TGTGCCAGCAGTTACCAGGGCCTCAATGAGCAGTTCTTC
>TRBV5-1|TRBD1|TRBJ2-1|few
CASSLVGQGAIDNEQFF
TGCGCCAGCAGCTTGGTAGGACAGGGGGCCATTGACAATGAGCAGTTCTTC
>TRBV6-2/TRBV6-3|.|TRBJ2-7|.
CASEAGGRYEQYF
TGTGCCAGCGAGGCAGGGGGGAGATACGAGCAGTACTTC
>TRBV20-1|.|TRBJ2-3|.
CSAKRGSGASTDTQYF
TGCAGTGCCAAACGGGGTAGCGGAGCAAGCACAGATACGCAGTATTTT
>TRBV6-1|.|TRBJ2-7|.
CASIPAGKSYEQYF
TGTGCCAGCATTCCCGCAGGCAAATCCTACGAGCAGTACTTC
>TRBV5-1|TRBD2|TRBJ2-1|few
CASSLSTAGGPFGEQFF
TGCGCCAGCAGCCTTTCCACAGCGGGGGGCCCCTTCGGTGAGCAGTTCTTC
>TRBV7-2|TRBD2|TRBJ2-5|.
CASSYGGGETQYF
TGTGCCAGCAGCTACGGGGGGGGAGAGACCCAGTACTTC
>TRBV12-3/TRBV12-4|TRBD2|TRBJ2-7|few
CASTHSGGAPSYEQYF
TGTGCCAGCACCCATTCGGGAGGCGCGCCCTCCTACGAGCAGTACTTC